Listed below are T cell receptor beta chains from one sample, sequenced in a study of T-cell reconstitution after alpha-beta-depleted transplantation in children. TCRdb re-called the PCR reads with MiXCR, one entry per CDR3 protein. The table lists about 250,000 distinct CDR3 sequences, roughly a quarter of them singletons, with about 5% in the top ten. The material sequenced was PBMCs, mostly from graft donor cells, taken 360 days after TCRalphabeta/CD19-depleted stem cell transplant. The receptors were sampled from a female patient between 2 and 15 years old who had a stem cell transplant for congenital amegakaryocytic thrombocytopenia, so the T cells may come from the graft donor. CDR3s include the opening cysteine and the closing phenylalanine or tryptophan. D genes are given only for firm matches. Clone size is given for some rows only: seen once, a few or many times, or a class if the clone is expanded.

>few|TRBJ2-3|TRBV11-3|15|NA
TGTGCCAGCAGCCGGACTGGAATTCGCACAGATACGCAGTATTTT
CASSRTGIRTDTQYF
>NA|TRBJ1-4|TRBV24-1|15|TRBD1
TGTGCCACCAGTGAACCGGGACAGCGGGATGAAAAACTGTTTTTT
CATSEPGQRDEKLFF
>NA|TRBJ2-7|TRBV13|16|NA
TGTGCCAGCAGCCAGTACGGAGGAGGGGGTCCATACGAGCAGTACTTC
CASSQYGGGGPYEQYF
>NA|TRBJ2-3|TRBV3-1|16|TRBD2
TGTGCCAGCAGCCATGTAACTAGCGGGGGAACAGATACGCAGTATTTT
CASSHVTSGGTDTQYF
>NA|TRBJ2-1|TRBV9|14|NA
TGTGCCAGCAGTGCGGGCGGCCGAGACAATGAGCAGTTCTTC
CASSAGGRDNEQFF
>NA|TRBJ1-3|TRBV12-3/TRBV12-4|13|NA
TGTGCCAGCAAGTGGAGCTCTGGAAACACCATATATTTT
CASKWSSGNTIYF
>few|TRBJ2-7|TRBV10-1|15|TRBD1
TGCGCCAGCAGTGAGGGGGGACAGGGGGGATACGAGCAGTACTTC
CASSEGGQGGYEQYF
>many|TRBJ1-5|TRBV10-3|12|NA
TGTGCCACCTCGAGACCCAATCAGCCCCAGCATTTT
CATSRPNQPQHF
>many|TRBJ2-3|TRBV5-1|16|NA
TGCGCCAGCAGCTACCTGCCGGGGGCCTACACAGATACGCAGTATTTT
CASSYLPGAYTDTQYF
>NA|TRBJ2-5|TRBV4-1|16|TRBD1
TGCGCCAGCAGCCAAGTTAATAAGGGGGCTCAAGAGACCCAGTACTTC
CASSQVNKGAQETQYF
>NA|TRBJ1-1|TRBV21-1|16|NA
TGTGCCAGCAGCAAAGGGTGTGGGGGCCTGAACACTGAAGCTTTCTTT
CASSKGCGGLNTEAFF
>NA|TRBJ1-1|TRBV20-1|14|TRBD1
TGCAGTGCTACCCGGGACAGCATGAACACTGAAGCTTTCTTT
CSATRDSMNTEAFF
>NA|TRBJ1-6|TRBV10-3|15|NA
TGTGCCATCAGTCCCACAGGGCTCCCTAATTCACCCCTCCACTTT
CAISPTGLPNSPLHF
>few|TRBJ2-2|TRBV27|10|NA
TGTGCCAGCACCCCCGGGGAGCTGTTTTTT
CASTPGELFF
>NA|TRBJ1-2|TRBV7-6|14|NA
TGTGCCAGCAGCTTCCTCGATGAGAACTATGGCTACACCTTC
CASSFLDENYGYTF
>few|TRBJ2-1|TRBV20-1|14|NA
TGCAGTGAACATAGCGGAAGTAGCTACAATGAGCAGTTCTTC
CSEHSGSSYNEQFF
>few|TRBJ1-3|TRBV10-3|14|NA
TGTGCCATTGGGGACGGAAACTCTGGAAACACCATATATTTT
CAIGDGNSGNTIYF
>few|TRBJ2-7|TRBV2|14|TRBD1
TGTGCCAGCGGTTGGAGGACAGGGGTGTACGAGCAGTACTTC
CASGWRTGVYEQYF